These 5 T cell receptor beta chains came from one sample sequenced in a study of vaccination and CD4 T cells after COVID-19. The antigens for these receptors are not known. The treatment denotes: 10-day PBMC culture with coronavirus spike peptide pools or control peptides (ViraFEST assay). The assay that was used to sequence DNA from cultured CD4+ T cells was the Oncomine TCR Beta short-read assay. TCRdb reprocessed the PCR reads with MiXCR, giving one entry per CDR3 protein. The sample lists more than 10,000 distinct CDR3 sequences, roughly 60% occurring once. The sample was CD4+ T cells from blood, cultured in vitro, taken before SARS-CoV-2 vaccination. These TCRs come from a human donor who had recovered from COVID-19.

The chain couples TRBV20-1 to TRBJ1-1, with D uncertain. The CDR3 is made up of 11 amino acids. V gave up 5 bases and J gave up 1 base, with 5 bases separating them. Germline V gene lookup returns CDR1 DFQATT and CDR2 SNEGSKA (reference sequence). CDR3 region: CSAAGNTEAFF. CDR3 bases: TGCAGTGCTGCAGGGAACACTGAAGCTTTCTTT.

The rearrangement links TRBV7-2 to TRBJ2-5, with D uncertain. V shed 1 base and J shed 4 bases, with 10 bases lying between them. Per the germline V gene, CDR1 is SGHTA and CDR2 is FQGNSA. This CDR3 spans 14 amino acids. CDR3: CASSLEVIGETQYF. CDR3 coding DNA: TGTGCCAGCAGCTTAGAAGTAATAGGAGAGACCCAGTACTTC.

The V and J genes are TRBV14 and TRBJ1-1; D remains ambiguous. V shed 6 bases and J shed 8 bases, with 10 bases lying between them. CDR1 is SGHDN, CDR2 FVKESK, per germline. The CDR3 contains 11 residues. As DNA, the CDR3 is TGTGCCAGCAGTCGGGGATGGGAAGCTTTCTTT. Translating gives CASSRGWEAFF. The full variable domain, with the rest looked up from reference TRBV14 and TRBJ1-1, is EAGVTQFPSHSVIEKGQTVTLRCDPISGHDNLYWYRRVMGKEIKFLLHFVKESKQDESGMPNNRFLAERTGGTYSTLKVQPAELEDSGVYFCASSRGWEAFFGQGTRLTVV.

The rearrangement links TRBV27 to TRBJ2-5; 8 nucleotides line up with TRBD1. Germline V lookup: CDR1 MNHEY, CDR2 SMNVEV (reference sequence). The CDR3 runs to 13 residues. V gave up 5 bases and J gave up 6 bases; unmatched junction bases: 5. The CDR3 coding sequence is TGTGCCAGCAGTACAGGGGGTAGAAAGACCCAGTACTTC. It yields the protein CASSTGGRKTQYF.

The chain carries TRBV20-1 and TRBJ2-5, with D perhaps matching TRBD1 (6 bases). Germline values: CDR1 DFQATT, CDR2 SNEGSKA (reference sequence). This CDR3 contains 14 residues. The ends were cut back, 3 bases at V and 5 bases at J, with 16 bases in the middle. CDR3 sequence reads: CSASPTGYAETQYF. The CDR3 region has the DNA TGCAGTGCTAGTCCCACAGGGTACGCGGAGACCCAGTACTTC.